The sequence of this T cell receptor (beta chain) was determined in a study of blood T cell repertoires in COVID-19. Study context: Collection of acute and convalescent COVID-19 samples took place in the United States, Italy and Spain.

Original analysis: Estimates of nucleated cell counts were drawn from the amplification of reference gene primers. Method: immunoSEQ multiplex PCR; TCRdb's copy keeps in-frame clones and lacks some. That table furnishes V, J and clone size, whereas the DNA furnished D and trimming. The data contain approximately 250,000 clones, roughly 86% of them singletons. This receptor was identified in a middle-aged man with active or convalescent COVID-19. Sequences were obtained from peripheral blood.

CDR3: CASSPPQSGSEGAGELFF. CDR3 bases: TGTGCCAGCAGCCCACCTCAGAGCGGGAGTGAGGGGGCCGGGGAGCTGTTTTTT. The chain carries TRBV9 and TRBJ2-2; TRBD2 matches at 8 bases. This CDR3 is built from 18 residues. The germline V gene encodes CDR1 SGDLS and CDR2 YYNGEE. V trimming: 4 bases; J trimming: 6 bases; junction bases outside the gene matches: 17.